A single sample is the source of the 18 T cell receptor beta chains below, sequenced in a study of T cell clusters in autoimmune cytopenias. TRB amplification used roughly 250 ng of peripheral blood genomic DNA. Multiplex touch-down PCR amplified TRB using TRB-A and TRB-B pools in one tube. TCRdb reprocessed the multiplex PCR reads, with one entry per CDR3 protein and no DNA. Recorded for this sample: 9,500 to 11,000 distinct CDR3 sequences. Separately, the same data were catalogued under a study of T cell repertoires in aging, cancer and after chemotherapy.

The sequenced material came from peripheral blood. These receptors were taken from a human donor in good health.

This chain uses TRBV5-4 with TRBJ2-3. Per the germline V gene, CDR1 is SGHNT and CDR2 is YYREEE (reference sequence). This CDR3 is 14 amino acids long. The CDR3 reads CASSTVLGTDTQYF.

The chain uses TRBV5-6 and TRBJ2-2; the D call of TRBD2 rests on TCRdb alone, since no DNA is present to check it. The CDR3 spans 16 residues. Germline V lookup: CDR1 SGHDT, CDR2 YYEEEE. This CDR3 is CASSLTPGLNTGELFF.

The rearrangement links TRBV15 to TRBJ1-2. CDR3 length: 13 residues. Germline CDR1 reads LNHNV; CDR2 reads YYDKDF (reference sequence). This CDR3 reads CATSMGFLYGYTF.

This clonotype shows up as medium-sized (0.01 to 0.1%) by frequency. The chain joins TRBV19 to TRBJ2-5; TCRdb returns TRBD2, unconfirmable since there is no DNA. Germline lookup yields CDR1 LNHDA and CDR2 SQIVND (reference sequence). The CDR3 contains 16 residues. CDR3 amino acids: CASTPGLRRGQETQYF.

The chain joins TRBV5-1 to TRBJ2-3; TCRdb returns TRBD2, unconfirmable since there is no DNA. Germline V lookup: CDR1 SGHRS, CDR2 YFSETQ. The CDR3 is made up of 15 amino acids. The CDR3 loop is CASIGSGRSTDTQYF.

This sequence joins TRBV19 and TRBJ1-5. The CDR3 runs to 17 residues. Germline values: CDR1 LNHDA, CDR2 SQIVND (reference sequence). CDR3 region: CASSIVVGWGSNQPQHF. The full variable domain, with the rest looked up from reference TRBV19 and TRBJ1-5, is DGGITQSPKYLFRKEGQNVTLSCEQNLNHDAMYWYRQDPGQGLRLIYYSQIVNDFQKGDIAEGYSVSREKKESFPLTVTSAQKNPTAFYLCASSIVVGWGSNQPQHFGDGTRLSIL.

CDR3 region: CATEGGITGELFF. The chain links TRBV19 to TRBJ2-2; the D call from TCRdb, TRBD2, cannot be confirmed without DNA. The CDR3 has 13 residues. The germline gives CDR1 LNHDA, CDR2 SQIVND (reference sequence).

The CDR3 here is CASSYDLSYNEQFF. The chain recombines TRBV6-5 with TRBJ2-1. This CDR3 region has 14 residues. Looked up from germline, CDR1 is MNHEY and CDR2 is SVGAGI.

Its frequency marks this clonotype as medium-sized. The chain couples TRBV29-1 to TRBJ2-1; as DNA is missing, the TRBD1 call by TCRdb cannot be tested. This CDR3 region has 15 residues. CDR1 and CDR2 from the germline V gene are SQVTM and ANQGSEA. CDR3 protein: CSVDNRASSYNEQFF.

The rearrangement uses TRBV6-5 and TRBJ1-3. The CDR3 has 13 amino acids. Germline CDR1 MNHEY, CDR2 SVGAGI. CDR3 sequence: CASSYSMGNTIYF.

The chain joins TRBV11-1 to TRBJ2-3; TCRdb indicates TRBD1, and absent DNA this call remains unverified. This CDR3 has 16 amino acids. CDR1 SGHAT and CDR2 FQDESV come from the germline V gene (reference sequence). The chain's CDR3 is CASSPRAGTSIDTQYF.

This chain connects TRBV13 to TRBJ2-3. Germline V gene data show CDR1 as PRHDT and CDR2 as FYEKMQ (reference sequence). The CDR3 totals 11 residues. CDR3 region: CASSVLGTQYF.

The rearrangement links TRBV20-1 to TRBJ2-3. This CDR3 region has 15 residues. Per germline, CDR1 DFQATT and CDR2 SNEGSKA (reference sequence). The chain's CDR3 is CSALDSLLSTDTQYF.

This CDR3 is CATSSLPGVGEQYF. The V call is TRBV6-5, the J call TRBJ2-7; TCRdb's assignment of TRBD2 cannot be checked, as there is no DNA. From germline, CDR1 is MNHEY and CDR2 SVGAGI. This CDR3 has 14 residues.

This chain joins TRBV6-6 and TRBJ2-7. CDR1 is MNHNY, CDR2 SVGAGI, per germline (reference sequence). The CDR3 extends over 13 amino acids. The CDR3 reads CASSYSRAHEQYF.

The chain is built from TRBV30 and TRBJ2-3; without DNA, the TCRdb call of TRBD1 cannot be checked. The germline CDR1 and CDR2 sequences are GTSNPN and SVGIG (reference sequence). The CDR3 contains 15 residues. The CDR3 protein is CAWSYRVSRTDTQYF.

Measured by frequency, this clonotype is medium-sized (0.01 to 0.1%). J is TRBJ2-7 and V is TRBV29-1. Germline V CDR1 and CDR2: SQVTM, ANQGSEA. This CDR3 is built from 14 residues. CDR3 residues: CSVRGSYESYEQYF.

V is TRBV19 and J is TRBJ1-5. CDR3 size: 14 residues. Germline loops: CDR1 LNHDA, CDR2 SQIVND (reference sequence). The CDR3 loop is CASRKGHSNQPQHF.